One and the same sample provided the 25 T cell receptor beta chains below, sequenced in a study of cytomegalovirus exposure and HLA in healthy donors. 13 Jbeta primers and 60 Vbeta primers were used for the PCR. This table comes from immunoSEQ multiplex PCR, and its TCRdb copy is limited to in-frame clones, with some not included. This specimen shows about 200,000 clones; the ten leading clones hold around 0.95%. The source material was PBMCs. The receptors originated from a woman in her 30s in good health and CMV-seropositive.

J is TRBJ1-2 and V is TRBV10-3; 8 bases fit TRBD1. V lost 2 bases and J lost 3; bases outside the gene matches: 2. Looked up from germline, CDR1 is ENHRY and CDR2 is SYGVKD. CDR3 length: 14 amino acids. In DNA, the CDR3 is TGTGCCATCAGTGAGCAGACAGGGGACTATGGCTACACCTTC. It yields the protein CAISEQTGDYGYTF.

This chain joins TRBV18 and TRBJ2-1, with D perhaps TRBD2 (6 bases). This CDR3 has 13 residues. Trimming pared 3 bases from V and 5 bases from J, leaving 8 bases between. Germline V lookup: CDR1 KGHSH, CDR2 LQKENI. CDR3 amino acids: CASSPGLDNEQFF. The CDR3 region has the DNA TGTGCCAGCTCACCGGGACTCGACAATGAGCAGTTCTTC.

The chain carries TRBV5-1 and TRBJ2-5, with TRBD1 identical over 9 bases. The trim removed 5 bases at V and 10 bases at J, leaving 9 bases unmatched. The CDR3 is made up of 13 amino acids. Germline CDR1 is SGHRS and CDR2 is YFSETQ. The DNA of the CDR3 is TGCGCCAGCAGAAGTCGGGGACAGGGAGACCAGTACTTC. It yields the protein CASRSRGQGDQYF.

Comment on this clone: Within the sample, other DNA sequences also encode this same CDR3. V usage is TRBV5-1 and J usage is TRBJ2-5; possibly TRBD1 for D (6 bases). The CDR3 has 14 amino acids. Germline loops: CDR1 SGHRS, CDR2 YFSETQ. Trimming shortened V by 0 bases and J by 1 base, and 7 bases separated the two germline ends. In nucleotides, the CDR3 is TGCGCCAGCAGCTTGGGGACAGTCCAAGAGACCCAGTACTTC. Amino acid sequence: CASSLGTVQETQYF.

The chain combines TRBV4-2 with TRBJ2-5, with TRBD2 matching 15 bases. From germline, CDR1 is LGHNA and CDR2 YNFKEQ. Trimming cost V 3 bases and J 2 bases; bases outside gene matches: 1. The CDR3 sequence is 16 residues long. CDR3: CASSQGTSGGQETQYF. The DNA of the CDR3 is TGTGCCAGCAGCCAGGGGACTAGCGGGGGGCAAGAGACCCAGTACTTC.

The genes are TRBV5-4 and TRBJ1-2; D is possibly TRBD1 (6 bases). This CDR3 is built from 17 residues. Between the trimmed V and J ends, which lost 0 bases and 4 bases, there was a span of 19 bases. From germline, CDR1 is SGHNT and CDR2 YYREEE (reference sequence). CDR3 coding DNA: TGTGCCAGCAGCTTGGATGGGTTGGGGGCAGGACTCTATGGCTACACCTTC. Protein product: CASSLDGLGAGLYGYTF.

The genes are TRBV5-1 and TRBJ2-5, with a tentative D call TRBD2 (5 bases). Deletions cut 4 bases from V and 0 bases from J, with 13 bases between. The CDR3 covers 15 residues. CDR1 SGHRS and CDR2 YFSETQ come from the germline V gene. CDR3 protein: CASSLELEYQETQYF. In nucleotides, the CDR3 is TGCGCCAGCAGCCTGGAACTAGAGTACCAAGAGACCCAGTACTTC.

CDR3 residues: CASSGGAAQETQYF. The CDR3 nucleotides read TGTGCCAGCAGCGGAGGGGCAGCCCAAGAGACCCAGTACTTC. This chain connects TRBV7-2 to TRBJ2-5; possibly TRBD2 for D (6 bases). CDR1 is SGHTA, CDR2 FQGNSA, per germline. V lost 5 bases and J 1 base, leaving 11 bases between the germline ends. The CDR3 is made up of 14 amino acids.

The chain employs TRBV20-1 and TRBJ2-3; no reliable D call. V lost 3 bases to trimming and J lost 3 bases, with 4 bases between them. This CDR3 spans 11 amino acids. Looked up from germline, CDR1 is DFQATT and CDR2 is SNEGSKA (reference sequence). The CDR3 DNA reads as TGCAGTGCTAGCGGGACAGATACGCAGTATTTT. Amino acids: CSASGTDTQYF.

The gene calls are TRBV6-6 and TRBJ1-3, with 7 positions matching TRBD1. CDR1 is MNHNY, CDR2 SVGAGI, per germline (reference sequence). Germline trimming cut 5 bases from V and 5 bases from J; bases unmatched to any gene: 12. The CDR3 totals 16 residues. The CDR3 DNA reads as TGTGCCAGCAGTCCGCCGGACAGGCCTAATAGAAACACCATATATTTT. Translating it yields CASSPPDRPNRNTIYF.

The CDR3, as DNA: TGTGCCAGCAGTCCGCGGACAGGGGGCCAAAAGGGCTACACCTTC. This codes for CASSPRTGGQKGYTF. The chain has TRBV25-1 and TRBJ1-2, with 11 positions matching TRBD1. CDR3 length: 15 residues. Germline V gene lookup returns CDR1 MGHDK and CDR2 SYGVNS. J lost 8 bases, V lost 5 bases, and 10 bases had no gene match.

The chain carries TRBV7-5 and TRBJ1-1; TRBD1, the table's D call, lacks a check against the DNA. TRBV7-5 is flagged as a pseudogene. The CDR3 runs to 15 residues. In nucleotides, the CDR3 is TGTGTCAGAAGCTTATCCGGACAGAATAACACTGAAGCTTTCTTT. Translation gives CVRSLSGQNNTEAFF.

The chain links TRBV19 to TRBJ2-7; 12 positions match TRBD2. V trimming: 6 bases; J trimming: 1 base; junction bases outside the gene matches: 1. The CDR3 has 14 amino acids. Per the germline V gene, CDR1 is LNHDA and CDR2 is SQIVND (reference sequence). The DNA for the CDR3 is TGTGCCAGTAGCGGGACTAGCGGGTCCTACGAGCAGTACTTC. This gives the protein CASSGTSGSYEQYF.

V gene TRBV6-5 combines with J gene TRBJ2-7; weak D call: TRBD2 (6 bases). The CDR3 loop spans 15 amino acids. The germline V gene encodes CDR1 MNHEY and CDR2 SVGAGI. Trimming pared 0 bases from V and 3 bases from J, leaving 12 bases between. This chain's CDR3 is CASSYSPGLIYEQYF. In DNA form, the CDR3 reads TGTGCCAGCAGTTACTCCCCGGGACTGATCTACGAGCAGTACTTC.

The CDR3 reads CAIRGDSRNTIYF. Written as DNA, the CDR3 is TGTGCCATCAGGGGGGACAGTAGGAACACCATATATTTT. This sequence joins TRBV10-3 and TRBJ1-3, with 7 bases matching TRBD1. The CDR3 contains 13 residues. The germline V gene encodes CDR1 ENHRY and CDR2 SYGVKD. Germline trimming cut 6 bases from V and 7 bases from J; bases unmatched to any gene: 6.

The chain is built from TRBV29-1 and TRBJ1-4; 7 nucleotides match TRBD1. Germline CDR1 and CDR2: SQVTM and ANQGSEA. The length of the CDR3 is 14 residues. The J segment lost 3 bases and the V segment lost 4 bases, leaving 5 bases of the junction unmatched. The CDR3 reads CSVAGQSPNEKLFF. CDR3 nucleotides: TGCAGCGTTGCGGGACAGTCGCCTAATGAAAAACTGTTTTTT.

The CDR3 nucleotides read TGTGCCAGCAGCTACCCGACTGGGAGCTCCTACGAGCAGTACTTC. It specifies CASSYPTGSSYEQYF. The gene calls are TRBV5-6 and TRBJ2-7, with D possibly TRBD2 on 5 matching bases. Trimming removed 3 bases from V and 0 bases from J, with 13 bases in between. The CDR3 covers 15 residues. The germline CDR1 and CDR2 sequences are SGHDT and YYEEEE.

This chain's CDR3 is CASSLTSGLPNTGELFF. The CDR3 nucleotides read TGTGCCAGCAGTTTAACTAGCGGACTCCCGAACACCGGGGAGCTGTTTTTT. The V and J genes are TRBV28 and TRBJ2-2; 8 nucleotides line up with TRBD2. With V trimmed by 2 bases and J by 0 bases, 5 bases remained unmatched. The germline V gene encodes CDR1 MDHEN and CDR2 SYDVKM. The CDR3 loop spans 17 amino acids.

The V gene is TRBV11-2, the J gene TRBJ2-1, with a weak D call TRBD2 (7 bases). Germline lookup yields CDR1 SGHAT and CDR2 FQNNGV. There are 15 residues in the CDR3. Between the trimmed V and J ends, which lost 8 bases and 4 bases, there was a span of 18 bases. CDR3: CASGSRGGFYNEQFF. CDR3 bases: TGTGCCAGCGGGTCTAGGGGGGGGTTTTACAATGAGCAGTTCTTC. The variable domain in full, completed from reference TRBV11-2 and TRBJ2-1, reads EAGVAQSPRYKIIEKRQSVAFWCNPISGHATLYWYQQILGQGPKLLIQFQNNGVVDDSQLPKDRFSAERLKGVDSTLKIQPAKLEDSAVYLCASGSRGGFYNEQFFGPGTRLTVL.

V is TRBV7-6 and J is TRBJ2-5; D is uncertain. Germline V gene sequence: CDR1 SGHVS, CDR2 FNYEAQ. This CDR3 region has 15 residues. V lost 2 bases and J lost 0, with 10 bases in between. This CDR3 is CASSLRTLYQETQYF. As DNA, the CDR3 is TGTGCCAGCAGCTTAAGAACTTTGTACCAAGAGACCCAGTACTTC.

Of note for this clone: This CDR3 is also generated by other DNA sequences in the sample. The chain uses TRBV27 and TRBJ1-1, with 8 bases that match TRBD1. V dropped 2 bases and J dropped 2; count of bases not matched to a gene: 1. In germline, CDR1 is MNHEY, CDR2 SMNVEV (reference sequence). The CDR3 runs 14 residues. The CDR3 sequence is CASSLDRGNTEAFF. CDR3 bases: TGTGCCAGCAGTTTAGACAGGGGCAACACTGAAGCTTTCTTT.

The chain uses TRBV9 and TRBJ1-5; D remains ambiguous. This CDR3 is built from 14 residues. Trimming left V 3 bases short and J 0 bases short, with 7 bases between. CDR1 SGDLS and CDR2 YYNGEE come from the germline V gene. The CDR3 is CASSAGNSNQPQHF. The CDR3 coding sequence is TGTGCCAGCAGCGCAGGAAATAGCAATCAGCCCCAGCATTTT.

The V gene is TRBV5-1, the J gene TRBJ1-1; D gene unclear. The germline V gene encodes CDR1 SGHRS and CDR2 YFSETQ. This CDR3 region has 14 residues. The germline V and J ends were trimmed by 0 bases and 4 bases, with 10 bases remaining between them. The CDR3 DNA reads as TGCGCCAGCAGCTTGGCGATCGAGGGCACTGAAGCTTTCTTT. Its protein product is CASSLAIEGTEAFF.

The chain uses TRBV30 and TRBJ2-1; TRBD2 aligns across 8 bases. V shed 4 bases and J 3 bases; nucleotides not matched to a gene: 5. This CDR3 is built from 14 residues. In germline, CDR1 is GTSNPN, CDR2 SVGIG (reference sequence). The CDR3 nucleotides read TGTGCCTGGACCACCGGGACTAGCTACAATGAGCAGTTCTTC. It specifies CAWTTGTSYNEQFF.

The chain couples TRBV9 to TRBJ1-6; tentatively, D is TRBD1 (5 bases). The CDR3 runs to 13 residues. Germline loops: CDR1 SGDLS, CDR2 YYNGEE. The V end lost 3 bases, the J end lost 9 bases, and 10 bases lay between the germline ends. CDR3 in amino acids: CASSDRGFSPLHF. CDR3 in DNA: TGTGCCAGCAGCGATCGGGGGTTTTCACCCCTCCACTTT.